This TCR beta chain was profiled in a study of blood T cell repertoires in COVID-19. Study context: Nucleic acid was either cDNA or gDNA, and it came from T cells, B-cell-depleted T cells, or PBMCs.

V was shortened by 0 bases and J by 1 base, with 9 bases between the two germline ends. CDR3 size: 15 residues. In germline, CDR1 is MDHEN, CDR2 SYDVKM. As handled by the study authors: The authors estimated nucleated cell counts from reference gene primer amplification. Assay used: immunoSEQ multiplex PCR; TCRdb lists only in-frame clones, some missing. V and J calls and clone size follow that table, whereas D and trimming were derived from the DNA. Among tens of thousands of clones listed, 79% were seen once. The source of this sequence is a man in his 60s with active or convalescent COVID-19. The rearrangement joins TRBV28 to TRBJ1-1; D is unclear. Sequenced sample: peripheral blood. The CDR3, as DNA: TGTGCCAGCAGTTTATGGAACAGCGGGAACACTGAAGCTTTCTTT. As protein: CASSLWNSGNTEAFF. Full variable domain (missing parts from reference TRBV28 and TRBJ1-1): DVKVTQSSRYLVKRTGEKVFLECVQDMDHENMFWYRQDPGLGLRLIYFSYDVKMKEKGDIPEGYSVSREKKERFSLILESASTNQTSMYLCASSLWNSGNTEAFFGQGTRLTVV.